This T cell receptor (beta chain) stems from a study of shared clonotypes between healthy human individuals. Findings and caveats of the study: Clonotypes that were shared across four donors made up around 5% of naive CD4 clonotypes.

Per germline, CDR1 SEHNR and CDR2 FQNEAQ (reference sequence). Trimming cost V 4 bases and J 7 bases, with 17 bases left between them. This CDR3 spans 14 amino acids. Points on this clone: Its antigen is currently unknown.

The repertoire was sequenced with immunoSEQ multiplex PCR; TCRdb's copy has only in-frame clones and lacks some. This table holds millions of clones, approximately 95% found once. As defined, naive CD8 cells were CD45RO-negative and positively selected for CCR7, with terminally differentiated effector memory CD45RA+ cells excluded. The receptor was derived from a man between 18 and 35 years old in good health. The material sequenced was naive CD8+ T cells sorted from blood. The chain employs TRBV7-9 and TRBJ2-7, with D tentatively TRBD1 (5 bases). CDR3 bases: TGTGCCAGCAGCTCACCAGACAGTCCCCGGGAGCAGTACTTC. It codes for CASSSPDSPREQYF.